This TCR beta chain originates from a study of human CD8 memory T cell subsets. This CDR3 comprises 16 residues. The germline CDR1 and CDR2 sequences are SGHVS and FQNEAQ. The authors drew RNA from duplicate vials of fewer than 180,000 sorted CD8+ T cells per subset. Making the TCR beta libraries relied on UMI-labeled 5' RACE. TCRdb reanalyzed the 5' RACE reads and collapses them to one entry per CDR3 protein, without DNA. The table for this sample gives about 11,000 distinct CDR3 sequences. The origin of this receptor is a human donor in good health. The chain recombines TRBV7-8 with TRBJ2-2; absent DNA, TCRdb's TRBD1 call cannot be checked. The sample was CD8+ stem-like memory T cells (TSCM and TCM) sorted from PBMCs. Specified subset: stem-like memory CD8 T cells (TSTEM), CCR7+ PD-1- TIGIT-. The CDR3 sequence: CASSLALDGAVRELFF.